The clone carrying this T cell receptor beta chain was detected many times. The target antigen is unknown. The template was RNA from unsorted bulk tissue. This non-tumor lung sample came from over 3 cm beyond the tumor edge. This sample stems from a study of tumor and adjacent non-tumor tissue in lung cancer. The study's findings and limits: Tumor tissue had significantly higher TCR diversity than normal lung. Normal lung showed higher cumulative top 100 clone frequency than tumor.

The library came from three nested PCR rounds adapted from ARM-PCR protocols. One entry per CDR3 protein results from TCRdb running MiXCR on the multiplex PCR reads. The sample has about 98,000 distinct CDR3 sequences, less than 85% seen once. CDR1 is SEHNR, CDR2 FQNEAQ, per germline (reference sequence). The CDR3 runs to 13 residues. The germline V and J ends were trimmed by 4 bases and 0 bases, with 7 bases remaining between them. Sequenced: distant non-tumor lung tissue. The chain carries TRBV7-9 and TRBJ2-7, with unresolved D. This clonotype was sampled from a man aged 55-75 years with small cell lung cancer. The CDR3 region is CASSSISSYEQYF. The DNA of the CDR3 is TGTGCCAGCAGCTCGATTAGCTCCTACGAGCAGTACTTC.